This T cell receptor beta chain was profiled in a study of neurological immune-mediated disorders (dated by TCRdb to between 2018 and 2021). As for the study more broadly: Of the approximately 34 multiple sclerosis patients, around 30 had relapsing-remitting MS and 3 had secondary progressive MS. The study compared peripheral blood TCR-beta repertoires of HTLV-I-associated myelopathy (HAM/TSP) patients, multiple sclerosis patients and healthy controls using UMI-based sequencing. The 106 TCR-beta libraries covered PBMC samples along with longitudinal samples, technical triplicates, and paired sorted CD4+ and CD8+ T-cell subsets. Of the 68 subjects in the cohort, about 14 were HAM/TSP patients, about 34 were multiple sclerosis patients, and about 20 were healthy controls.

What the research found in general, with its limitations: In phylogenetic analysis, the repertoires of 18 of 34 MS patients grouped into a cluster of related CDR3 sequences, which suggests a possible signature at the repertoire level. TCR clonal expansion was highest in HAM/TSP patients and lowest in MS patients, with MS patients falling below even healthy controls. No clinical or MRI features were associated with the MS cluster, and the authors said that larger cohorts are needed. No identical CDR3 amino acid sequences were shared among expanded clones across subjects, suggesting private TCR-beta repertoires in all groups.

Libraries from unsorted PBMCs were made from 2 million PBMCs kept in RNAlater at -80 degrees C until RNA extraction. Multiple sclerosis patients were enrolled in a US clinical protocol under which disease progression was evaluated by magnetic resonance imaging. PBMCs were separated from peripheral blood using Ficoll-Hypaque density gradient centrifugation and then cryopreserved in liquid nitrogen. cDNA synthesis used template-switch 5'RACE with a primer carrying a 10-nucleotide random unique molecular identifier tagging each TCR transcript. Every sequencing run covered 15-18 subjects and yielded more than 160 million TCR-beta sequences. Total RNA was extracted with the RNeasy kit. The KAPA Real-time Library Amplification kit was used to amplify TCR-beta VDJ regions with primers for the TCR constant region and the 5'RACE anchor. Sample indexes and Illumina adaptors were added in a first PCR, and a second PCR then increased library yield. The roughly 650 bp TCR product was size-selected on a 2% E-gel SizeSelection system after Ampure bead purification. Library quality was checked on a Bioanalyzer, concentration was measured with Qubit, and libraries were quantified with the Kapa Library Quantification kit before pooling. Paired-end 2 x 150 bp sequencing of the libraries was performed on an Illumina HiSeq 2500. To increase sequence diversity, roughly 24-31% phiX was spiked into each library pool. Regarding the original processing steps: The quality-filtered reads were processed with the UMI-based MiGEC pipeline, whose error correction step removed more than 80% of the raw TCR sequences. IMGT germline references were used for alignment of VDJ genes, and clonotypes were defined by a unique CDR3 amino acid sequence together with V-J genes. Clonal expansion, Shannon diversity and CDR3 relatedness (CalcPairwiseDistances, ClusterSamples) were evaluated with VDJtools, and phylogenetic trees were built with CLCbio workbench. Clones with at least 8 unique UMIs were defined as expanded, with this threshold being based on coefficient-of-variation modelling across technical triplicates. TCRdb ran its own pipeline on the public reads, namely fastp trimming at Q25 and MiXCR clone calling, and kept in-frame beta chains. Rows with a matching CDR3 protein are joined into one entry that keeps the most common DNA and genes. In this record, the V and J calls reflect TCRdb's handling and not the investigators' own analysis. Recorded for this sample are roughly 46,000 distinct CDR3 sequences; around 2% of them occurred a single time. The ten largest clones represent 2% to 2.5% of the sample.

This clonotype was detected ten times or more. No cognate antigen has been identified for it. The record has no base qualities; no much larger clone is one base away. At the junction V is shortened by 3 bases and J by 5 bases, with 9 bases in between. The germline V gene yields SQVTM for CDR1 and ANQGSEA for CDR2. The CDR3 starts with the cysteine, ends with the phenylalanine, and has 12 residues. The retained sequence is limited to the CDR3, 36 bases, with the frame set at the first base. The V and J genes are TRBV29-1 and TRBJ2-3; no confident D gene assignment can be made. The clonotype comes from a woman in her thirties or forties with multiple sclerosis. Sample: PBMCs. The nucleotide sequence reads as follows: TGCAGCGTTGAGGGAATCGGAGATACGCAGTATTTT. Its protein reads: CSVEGIGDTQYF.